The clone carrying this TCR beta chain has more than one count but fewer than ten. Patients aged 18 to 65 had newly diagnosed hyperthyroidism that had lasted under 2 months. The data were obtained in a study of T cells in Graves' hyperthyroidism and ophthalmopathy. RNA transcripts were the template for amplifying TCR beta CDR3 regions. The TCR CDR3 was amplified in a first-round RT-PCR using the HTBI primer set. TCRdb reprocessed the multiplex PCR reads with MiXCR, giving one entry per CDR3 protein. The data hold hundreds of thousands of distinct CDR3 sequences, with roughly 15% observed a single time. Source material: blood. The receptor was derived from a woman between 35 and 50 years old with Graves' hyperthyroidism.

DNA of the CDR3: TGCGCCAGCAGCTTGGTGGGGGAGTCAGGAAACACCATATATTTT. It encodes CASSLVGESGNTIYF. This chain connects TRBV5-1 to TRBJ1-3, with a weak D call TRBD1 (5 bases). Trimming took off 0 bases at V and 4 bases at J, with 11 bases between the two ends. Germline lookup yields CDR1 SGHRS and CDR2 YFSETQ. The CDR3 length is 15 residues. Variable domain in full (rest from reference TRBV5-1 and TRBJ1-3): KAGVTQTPRYLIKTRGQQVTLSCSPISGHRSVSWYQQTPGQGLQFLFEYFSETQRNKGNFPGRFSGRQFSNSRSEMNVSTLELGDSALYLCASSLVGESGNTIYFGEGSWLTVV.